This section outlines one T cell receptor beta chain sequence together with its context. The antigen remains unidentified. The entry originates in a study of T cell responses to AZD1222 COVID-19 vaccine. TCRdb's copy holds only in-frame clones and misses some; the assay was immunoSEQ multiplex PCR. The sample has some 170,000 clones; approximately 94% are singletons. V shed 4 bases, J shed 13 bases, and the junction held 12 bases outside the gene matches. Germline V gene data show CDR1 as SEHNR and CDR2 as FQNEAQ (reference sequence). CDR3 length: 15 amino acids. Study-wide results and limits: White British ancestry dominated among donors, who included more females, and clonal diversity was possibly underestimated. Spike-wide coverage was observed for vaccine-associated CD4 TCRs, with dominant responses at 160-218 and 743-854. The study reported that nearly half of spike-specific TCRs target unmutated variant regions.

The source was peripheral blood, collected 28 days after the second AZD1222 dose. This TCR was recovered from an adult who received the AZD1222 COVID-19 vaccine. The chain is built from TRBV7-9 and TRBJ2-2, with 10 bases identical to TRBD1. This CDR3 is CASSSPPTGGGGLFF. The CDR3 nucleotides are TGTGCCAGCAGCTCCCCGCCGACAGGGGGCGGAGGGCTGTTTTTT.